These 30 T cell receptor beta chains were sequenced from one sample in a study of CD8 T cells in ankylosing spondylitis. General observations from the study: Seemingly characteristic of ankylosing spondylitis blood was a TCR beta motif consisting of several highly homologous variants.

Antigens of these TCRs are unknown. TCRdb redid the calling of the 5' RACE reads with MiXCR, one entry per CDR3 protein. The table lists roughly 370,000 distinct CDR3 sequences, 20% to 25% of them singletons. The sequenced material came from blood, either unsorted or a sorted T cell fraction (not recorded which). The source of these receptors is a male donor with ankylosing spondylitis.

Only a few counts were recorded for this clonotype. The chain has TRBV5-1 and TRBJ2-3; the match to TRBD2 covers 8 bases. Germline V gene lookup returns CDR1 SGHRS and CDR2 YFSETQ. The CDR3 sequence is 14 residues long. The ends lost 4 bases at V and 5 bases at J; junction bases unmatched: 6. The CDR3 nucleotides are TGCGCCAGCAGCCCTTCCCTAGCGGGAGATACGCAGTATTTT. This translates into CASSPSLAGDTQYF. The full variable domain, completed using reference TRBV5-1 and TRBJ2-3, is KAGVTQTPRYLIKTRGQQVTLSCSPISGHRSVSWYQQTPGQGLQFLFEYFSETQRNKGNFPGRFSGRQFSNSRSEMNVSTLELGDSALYLCASSPSLAGDTQYFGPGTRLTVL.

This clonotype was found a few times. The chain has TRBV25-1 and TRBJ2-1, with 7 bases lining up with TRBD1. Germline V gene lookup returns CDR1 MGHDK and CDR2 SYGVNS. V gave up 2 bases and J gave up 3 bases; unmatched junction bases: 10. This CDR3 comprises 17 residues. CDR3 coding DNA: TGTGCCAGCAGTGAAAGCGGCCGGGACAGCGTCTACAATGAGCAGTTCTTC. Its translation is CASSESGRDSVYNEQFF.

This clonotype was seen at least ten times. The rearrangement uses TRBV6-1 and TRBJ2-3; 8 bases fit TRBD1. This CDR3 contains 15 residues. Germline V CDR1 and CDR2: MNHNS, SASEGT. J gave up 2 bases and V 6 bases, and 7 bases lay outside the gene matches. This CDR3 is CASSTGTGDTDTQYF. CDR3 nucleotides: TGTGCCAGCAGCACCGGGACAGGTGACACAGATACGCAGTATTTT.

This clonotype was counted a few times. V gene TRBV29-1 combines with J gene TRBJ2-2; weak D call: TRBD1 (6 bases). The V end was cut by 7 bases, the J end by 6 bases, with 9 bases between. Per germline, CDR1 SQVTM and CDR2 ANQGSEA. The CDR3 totals 11 residues. In nucleotides, the CDR3 is TGCAGCGCCAGGGGTCCCGGGGAGCTGTTTTTT. Encoded protein: CSARGPGELFF.

This clonotype was counted only a few times. The chain carries TRBV29-1 and TRBJ2-7; 8 positions match TRBD1. The CDR3 runs to 13 residues. The germline V gene encodes CDR1 SQVTM and CDR2 ANQGSEA. V dropped 0 bases and J dropped 7; count of bases not matched to a gene: 5. The CDR3, as DNA: TGCAGCGTTGAAGAAACAGGGGGGAGGGAGCAGTACTTC. Translated, it gives CSVEETGGREQYF.

This clonotype was counted a few times. The rearrangement uses TRBV29-1 and TRBJ2-3, with a weak D call TRBD1 (6 bases). The ends were cut back, 1 base at V and 6 bases at J, with 11 bases in the middle. CDR1 and CDR2 from the germline V gene are SQVTM and ANQGSEA. CDR3 length equals 13 residues. The CDR3 coding sequence is TGCAGCGTTGAAGTACAGGGCGAGGATACGCAGTATTTT. This translates into CSVEVQGEDTQYF.

This rearrangement joins TRBV20-1 to TRBJ2-7, with D perhaps matching TRBD1 or TRBD2 (5 bases each). V lost 2 bases and J 7 bases, leaving 15 bases between the germline ends. Germline V CDR1 and CDR2: DFQATT, SNEGSKA (reference sequence). CDR3 length: 13 residues. DNA of the CDR3: TGCAGTGCTAGAATACCGGGGCCCGGAGAGCAGTACTTC. Translation gives CSARIPGPGEQYF.

The chain links TRBV19 to TRBJ2-4; 15 bases are a match to TRBD2. The CDR3 spans 17 residues. V lost 7 bases and J lost 7; bases outside the gene matches: 11. Germline CDR1 LNHDA, CDR2 SQIVND (reference sequence). CDR3 region: CASTAGTSGRYGNIQYF. In nucleotides, the CDR3 is TGTGCCAGTACCGCTGGGACTAGCGGGAGGTATGGGAACATTCAGTACTTC.

V usage is TRBV2 and J usage is TRBJ2-1; D possibly matches TRBD1 or TRBD2 (5 bases each). Germline CDR1 and CDR2: SNHLY and FYNNEI. V lost 8 bases and J 10 bases, leaving 18 bases between the germline ends. The CDR3 has 13 residues. The CDR3 spells CASLLNGADEQFF. DNA for the CDR3: TGTGCCAGCCTCCTGAACGGGGCCGACGAGCAGTTCTTC. The whole variable domain, filled in from reference TRBV2 and TRBJ2-1, reads EPEVTQTPSHQVTQMGQEVILRCVPISNHLYFYWYRQILGQKVEFLVSFYNNEISEKSEIFDDQFSVERPDGSNFTLKIRSTKLEDSAMYFCASLLNGADEQFFGPGTRLTVL.

This clonotype has a handful of counts. This sequence joins TRBV18 and TRBJ2-5; D possibly corresponds to TRBD2 (6 bases). The CDR3 has 14 amino acids. Per the germline V gene, CDR1 is KGHSH and CDR2 is LQKENI. Trimming removed 3 bases from V and 5 bases from J, with 13 bases in between. CDR3 sequence: CASSPRQAGETQYF. CDR3 in DNA: TGTGCCAGCTCACCGCGCCAGGCGGGGGAGACCCAGTACTTC.

CDR3 DNA: TGCGCCAGCAGCCAAGCTAGCGGGGTACGAAATGAGCAGTTCTTC. Protein sequence: CASSQASGVRNEQFF. V gene TRBV4-1 combines with J gene TRBJ2-1, with 9 bases identical to TRBD2. V trimming: 1 base; J trimming: 7 bases; junction bases outside the gene matches: 5. The germline gives CDR1 MGHRA, CDR2 YSYEKL. The CDR3 is made up of 15 amino acids.

This clonotype was observed a few times. The CDR3 nucleotides read TGTGCCAGCAGGGTTGCCGGGACAGGGGGCGCGGGTGGCTACACCTTC. Its protein is CASRVAGTGGAGGYTF. The genes are TRBV28 and TRBJ1-2; 12 positions match TRBD1. The length of the CDR3 is 16 residues. Germline V gives CDR1 MDHEN, CDR2 SYDVKM. V was clipped by 6 bases and J by 7 bases; unmatched bases: 12.

There are a few counts of this clonotype. The V and J genes are TRBV19 and TRBJ2-2; either TRBD1 or TRBD2 may supply D (5 bases each). Trimming left V 1 base short and J 0 bases short, with 6 bases between. Germline assignment: CDR1 LNHDA and CDR2 SQIVND (reference sequence). The CDR3 length is 15 residues. This CDR3 reads CASSIAGPNTGELFF. CDR3 coding DNA: TGTGCCAGTAGTATAGCGGGACCGAACACCGGGGAGCTGTTTTTT.

This clonotype was found a few times. V usage is TRBV5-1 and J usage is TRBJ2-3, with a tentative D call TRBD2 (6 bases). CDR1 is SGHRS and CDR2 is YFSETQ in the germline V gene. The V and J ends lost 2 bases and 0 bases respectively, with 13 bases between them. CDR3 length: 16 residues. The CDR3: CASSFSGTSSTDTQYF. In DNA, the CDR3 is TGCGCCAGCAGCTTTTCCGGGACTTCTAGCACAGATACGCAGTATTTT.

This clonotype was observed a handful of times. This CDR3 is CASSKDRGTYNEQFF. The CDR3 DNA is TGTGCCAGCAGCAAGGACAGGGGAACGTACAATGAGCAGTTCTTC. This chain connects TRBV9 to TRBJ2-1; 9 bases align to TRBD1. In germline, CDR1 is SGDLS, CDR2 YYNGEE. The CDR3 spans 15 residues. The V and J ends lost 4 bases and 4 bases, in that order; junction bases with no gene match: 6.

This clonotype turned up a few times. The V and J genes are TRBV28 and TRBJ1-1, with a tentative D call TRBD1 (6 bases). Trimming left V 7 bases short and J 6 bases short, with 18 bases between. Germline lookup yields CDR1 MDHEN and CDR2 SYDVKM. The CDR3 is 14 amino acids. In DNA, the CDR3 is TGTGCCAGCACCCTAGGGGGGAACGTCGCTGAAGCTTTCTTT. Translation: CASTLGGNVAEAFF.

The chain employs TRBV7-9 and TRBJ1-1; 7 bases match TRBD1. The CDR3 extends over 15 amino acids. The V and J ends lost 5 bases and 4 bases, in that order; junction bases with no gene match: 10. Germline V CDR1 and CDR2: SEHNR, FQNEAQ (reference sequence). CDR3: CASSVSPQGSTEAFF. CDR3 DNA: TGTGCCAGCAGCGTATCTCCACAGGGGAGCACTGAAGCTTTCTTT.

This clonotype showed up just a few times. V usage is TRBV28 and J usage is TRBJ1-3, with a tentative D call TRBD1 (5 bases). The germline gives CDR1 MDHEN, CDR2 SYDVKM. The CDR3 loop spans 14 amino acids. The V end was cut by 8 bases, the J end by 1 base, with 12 bases between. The CDR3 DNA sequence: TGTGCCAGCCGACTCTCAGGGTCTGGAAACACCATATATTTT. Its translation is CASRLSGSGNTIYF.

This rearrangement joins TRBV20-1 to TRBJ2-7; 8 nucleotides agree with TRBD1. Germline CDR1 reads DFQATT; CDR2 reads SNEGSKA (reference sequence). This CDR3 contains 12 residues. V gave up 6 bases and J gave up 2 bases; unmatched junction bases: 3. The CDR3 bases are TGCAGTGCCGTGGACAGGGCCTACGAGCAGTACTTC. It encodes CSAVDRAYEQYF.

A few counts support this clonotype. This chain uses TRBV3-1 with TRBJ2-7, with 8 bases that match TRBD1. The germline V gene has CDR1 LGHDT and CDR2 YNNKEL (reference sequence). The J segment lost 9 bases and the V segment lost 4 bases, leaving 14 bases of the junction unmatched. The CDR3 extends over 15 amino acids. Here the CDR3 reads CASSPQGASGSSQYF. CDR3 coding DNA: TGTGCCAGCAGCCCCCAGGGGGCAAGTGGTTCGTCGCAGTACTTC.

The V call is TRBV28, the J call TRBJ2-6; 8 bases map to TRBD1. The CDR3 is 17 amino acids. Per the germline V gene, CDR1 is MDHEN and CDR2 is SYDVKM. The V and J ends lost 6 bases and 1 base, in that order; junction bases with no gene match: 8. The CDR3 region is CASSRDRGYSGANVLTF. The CDR3 nucleotides read TGTGCCAGCAGCAGAGACAGGGGATATTCTGGGGCCAACGTCCTGACTTTC.

The chain carries TRBV29-1 and TRBJ2-3, with D unclear. Per germline, CDR1 SQVTM and CDR2 ANQGSEA. V shed 4 bases and J shed 2 bases, with 4 bases lying between them. This CDR3 comprises 11 residues. The CDR3 DNA reads as TGCAGCGTTGTTATCACAGATACGCAGTATTTT. It is translated as CSVVITDTQYF.

The V and J genes are TRBV27 and TRBJ2-1, with TRBD1 matching 7 bases. Germline V lookup: CDR1 MNHEY, CDR2 SMNVEV (reference sequence). The CDR3 contains 17 residues. Trimming at V came to 0 bases and at J to 9 bases, leaving 14 bases not matched to a gene. CDR3 region: CASSLSINLIGGGEQFF. DNA of the CDR3: TGTGCCAGCAGTTTATCCATAAACTTGATAGGGGGCGGTGAGCAGTTCTTC.

This clonotype was counted only a few times. The chain uses TRBV4-3 and TRBJ1-5; D remains unclear. With 0 bases removed from V and 0 bases from J, the gap between germline ends came to 6 bases. CDR3 length: 15 amino acids. CDR1 and CDR2 (germline): LGHNA, YSLEER. CDR3 amino acids: CASSQEGSSNQPQHF. In nucleotides, the CDR3 is TGCGCCAGCAGCCAAGAGGGCAGTAGCAATCAGCCCCAGCATTTT.

This clonotype has a handful of counts. The genes are TRBV20-1 and TRBJ1-1; no firm D call. Germline V lookup: CDR1 DFQATT, CDR2 SNEGSKA (reference sequence). The CDR3 loop spans 12 amino acids. V lost 7 bases and J 1 base, leaving 10 bases between the germline ends. CDR3 nucleotide sequence: TGCAGTGTTAGGAGCGGGAACACTGAAGCTTTCTTT. It is translated as CSVRSGNTEAFF.

Concerning this clonotype: One junction end disagrees with the germline gene, perhaps due to a read error. This chain uses TRBV29-1 with TRBJ2-2, with D perhaps matching TRBD1 (5 bases). CDR3 length equals 13 residues. In germline, CDR1 is SQVTM, CDR2 ANQGSEA. CDR3 loop: CSAGHLFTGELFF. The CDR3 DNA sequence: TGCAGCGCTGGACATCTTTTCACCGGAGAGCTGTTTTTT.

The table lists this clonotype with a few counts. The rearrangement links TRBV5-6 to TRBJ1-1, with TRBD1 identical over 9 bases. Trimming cost V 5 bases and J 1 base; bases outside gene matches: 12. The CDR3 is 17 residues long. Germline loops: CDR1 SGHDT, CDR2 YYEEEE. CDR3 loop: CASSFDRGRGSNTEAFF. The CDR3 DNA reads as TGTGCCAGCAGTTTTGACAGGGGGAGGGGATCGAACACTGAAGCTTTCTTT.

This clonotype was recorded a few times. The chain uses TRBV12-3 or TRBV12-4 and TRBJ2-7; TRBD2 aligns across 13 bases. This CDR3 comprises 15 residues. Unmatched junction bases numbered 6, after V lost 6 bases and J lost 4 bases. The CDR3 loop reads CASRAGTSGVYEQYF. The CDR3 bases are TGTGCCAGCAGGGCCGGGACTAGCGGGGTATACGAGCAGTACTTC.

This clonotype has only a few counts. The chain has TRBV19 and TRBJ1-2, with a weak D call TRBD1 (5 bases). Germline-derived CDR1 and CDR2 are LNHDA and SQIVND (reference sequence). Trimming left V 4 bases short and J 7 bases short, with 19 bases between. The CDR3 contains 15 residues. CDR3 protein: CASSTRTFYGSGYTF. For the CDR3, the DNA is TGTGCCAGTAGTACACGGACATTCTATGGGAGTGGCTACACCTTC.

This clonotype was picked up a small number of times. This rearrangement joins TRBV5-1 to TRBJ2-3, with 11 bases that match TRBD2. The CDR3 consists of 16 residues. J lost 3 bases, V lost 4 bases, and 7 bases had no gene match. Germline assignment: CDR1 SGHRS and CDR2 YFSETQ. CDR3 DNA sequence: TGCGCCAGCAGCCCGGTAGCGGGAGGGAGTACAGATACGCAGTATTTT. Translating it yields CASSPVAGGSTDTQYF.